One T cell receptor beta chain is described in this entry. Antigen: not known. The data were taken from a study of regulatory and conventional T cells in RAG deficiency. Whole-study results and caveats: In Omenn syndrome, Treg and Tconv repertoires overlapped >80%. These Omenn syndrome Treg sorts may hold peripherally activated cells instead.

Conventional CD4+ T cells were sorted from blood as CD25-low CD127-high cells. Assay: immunoSEQ multiplex PCR; the TCRdb copy retains only in-frame clones and omits some. The table lists under 25,000 clones, around 97% of them singletons. This CDR3 is built from 16 residues. Germline CDR1 and CDR2: SGHTA and FQGNSA. Germline trimming cut 2 bases from V and 5 bases from J; bases unmatched to any gene: 2. The same data also went into a second study, on regulatory T cells. That paper states: The primer mix had 52 TRBV and 13 TRBJ primers.

This chain uses TRBV7-2 with TRBJ2-2, with 13 nucleotides matching TRBD2. Sequencing was performed on CD25- CD4+ T cells sorted from blood. The TCR sequence derives from a human donor in good health. The CDR3 DNA reads as TGTGCCAGCAGCTTAATGACTAGCGGGGGGACCGGGGAGCTGTTTTTT. Translation: CASSLMTSGGTGELFF.